The rows below give T cell receptor beta chains drawn from one sample of a study of T-cell reconstitution after alpha-beta-depleted transplantation in children. TCRdb processed the PCR reads anew with MiXCR; each CDR3 protein has one entry. The sample has about 300,000 distinct CDR3 sequences, 6.5% to 9% seen once; the top ten hold around 10%. The material was peripheral blood, obtained 360 days after TCRalphabeta/CD19-depleted stem cell transplant. The receptors come from a female patient between 2 and 15 years old who had a stem cell transplant for Fanconi anemia, so the T cells may come from the graft donor. Both conserved end residues are part of each CDR3. The D gene is left open where the match is weak. The size field is filled for only some rows; it gives once, few, many or a size class.

j_call clone_size d_call v_call cdr3_aa
TRBJ1-1 many - TRBV7-9 CASGPLSGAFF
TRBJ1-1 - - TRBV12-3/TRBV12-4 CASSSRRGARETEAFF
TRBJ2-5 many TRBD1 TRBV5-1 CASSLTGGVETQYF
TRBJ2-1 many - TRBV24-1 CATSDFPGGNEQFF
TRBJ2-7 - TRBD1 TRBV10-3 CATRTRGTGGVYEQYF
TRBJ1-2 - - TRBV7-9 CASGASNYGYTF
TRBJ1-4 many - TRBV11-2 CASSESPNEKLFF
TRBJ1-5 many - TRBV12-3/TRBV12-4 CASKDPLGPQHF
TRBJ2-5 few TRBD2 TRBV20-1 CSARARDLGLAGRETQYF
TRBJ2-7 few - TRBV7-9 CASSKSGYEQYF
TRBJ1-2 few - TRBV20-1 CSAWTNDNYGYTF
TRBJ2-1 - TRBD1 TRBV5-1 CASSLTGGPPYNEQFF
TRBJ1-2 few TRBD1 TRBV6-5 CASSLGQGRWVRDGYTF
TRBJ2-1 many - TRBV12-3/TRBV12-4 CASSWGEQFF
TRBJ1-1 many - TRBV5-1 CASYREPNTEAFF
TRBJ2-5 many - TRBV28 CASSFSWTGHRSSGQETQYF
TRBJ1-1 many - TRBV28 CASRRLPMLLNTEAFF
TRBJ1-1 few - TRBV5-4 CASSSPPMNTEAFF
TRBJ2-1 many TRBD2 TRBV19 CASLGLAGDGEQFF
TRBJ2-2 - - TRBV20-1 CSAGTKGDTGELFF
TRBJ1-5 - - TRBV20-1 CSAWAGNFNQPQHF
TRBJ1-2 many TRBD1 TRBV3-1 CASSQPGGNYGYTF
TRBJ2-3 many - TRBV12-3/TRBV12-4 CASSPPSSTDTQYF
TRBJ2-1 many - TRBV6-1 CASSSFPLNEQFF
TRBJ2-7 few - TRBV3-1 CASSPRPTRQDEQYF
TRBJ2-3 few TRBD2 TRBV11-2 CASSPFGLAGPPTDTQYF
TRBJ2-5 - TRBD2 TRBV19 CASRISGRAENQYF
TRBJ2-5 many - TRBV5-1 CASSLVTTSRTETQYF
TRBJ2-5 - - TRBV28 CASSFYDKRQETQYF
TRBJ2-7 many TRBD2 TRBV20-1 CSAKASGISYEQYF
TRBJ2-5 - TRBD2 TRBV20-1 CCASIHGGGGLGETQYF
TRBJ2-3 many - TRBV24-1 CATSADSGRGQYF
TRBJ2-7 few TRBD1 TRBV7-2 CASRGTGGEWGSTYEQYF
TRBJ2-2 - TRBD1 TRBV18 CASSPGQGLGGELFF
TRBJ1-2 - TRBD1 TRBV20-1 CSARDLRGPNYGYTF
TRBJ1-2 few - TRBV20-1 CSAHTPGGYGYTF
TRBJ1-2 many - TRBV2 CASSEGTADYGYTF
TRBJ1-1 many - TRBV10-3 CAISESVTEAFF
TRBJ2-2 - TRBD1 TRBV9 CASSVLSRGSGGELFF
TRBJ2-1 many TRBD2 TRBV27 CASSTTSGGAYSYNEQFF
TRBJ2-5 many - TRBV7-3 CASTLDWKETQYF
TRBJ2-6 many - TRBV12-3/TRBV12-4 CASSSNWANVLTF
TRBJ2-7 many - TRBV10-3 CAISEWHEQYF
TRBJ1-2 few - TRBV13 CASSLGYLGRYGYTF
TRBJ2-3 few TRBD2 TRBV25-1 CASSDLRASGSTDTQYF
TRBJ1-1 many - TRBV29-1 CSGGSSNTEAFF
TRBJ2-7 many - TRBV12-3/TRBV12-4 CASSPAPYEQYF
TRBJ1-1 many - TRBV6-5 CASSYGQSTTEAFF
TRBJ2-1 many TRBD2 TRBV12-3/TRBV12-4 CASSFWAGGRGEQFF
TRBJ2-5 - - TRBV20-1 CSARDLRGRFQETQYF
TRBJ1-1 many - TRBV4-3 CASSHGSEAFF
TRBJ2-1 many TRBD2 TRBV10-3 CAIDSSGEYNEQFF